The sequence of this T cell receptor (beta chain) was determined in a study of Ad26.COV2.S vaccination and SARS-CoV-2 variants. As for treatment: around 19 received Ad26.COV2.S at low or high dose, single or two shots; roughly five received placebo; per-sample allocation not given. On day 63 after the first injection, vaccine and placebo recipients gave samples. Assay: immunoSEQ multiplex PCR; the TCRdb copy retains only in-frame clones and omits some. The profile shows about 350,000 clones, around 88% of them singletons. V lost 1 base to trimming and J lost 4 bases; unmatched junction nucleotides: 5. In germline, CDR1 is SGHAT, CDR2 FQNNGV. The CDR3 covers 16 residues.

This specimen consisted of peripheral blood, obtained in a trial of Ad26.COV2.S vaccine versus placebo. V is TRBV11-2 and J is TRBJ2-7; 12 bases match TRBD2. This TCR was sampled from a person between 18 and 65 years old who received the Ad26.COV2.S COVID-19 vaccine or a placebo. In DNA form, the CDR3 reads TGTGCCAGCAGCTTAGCCCTAGCGGGAGGGCGGTACGAGCAGTACTTC. Translated: CASSLALAGGRYEQYF.